This T cell receptor (beta chain) came from a study of T cell responses to AZD1222 COVID-19 vaccine. Study-level results: Spike-specific TCR breadth and depth grew following two AZD1222 doses. It should be noted that donors were predominantly white British and more often female, and clonal diversity was possibly underestimated.

Worth noting for this clone: Its cognate antigen is unknown.

Germline V CDR1 and CDR2: SGHNT, YENEEA. CDR3 length equals 16 residues. V lost 6 bases, J lost 0 bases, and 12 bases lay in between. The method was immunoSEQ multiplex PCR; TCRdb's version includes in-frame clones alone and lacks a portion of them. The data contain approximately 140,000 clones, around 90% of them singletons. The J gene is TRBJ2-6, the V gene TRBV11-3; a possible D gene is TRBD1 (5 bases). This TCR derives from an adult in good health. Sequencing used peripheral blood, obtained on day 0 of AZD1222 vaccination. The CDR3 here is CASRPGHLSGANVLTF. CDR3 sequence (DNA): TGTGCCAGCAGACCAGGGCACCTCTCTGGGGCCAACGTCCTGACTTTC.